These 28 T cell receptor beta chains came from one sample sequenced in a study of blood T cell repertoires in COVID-19. Sequenced by immunoSEQ multiplex PCR; TCRdb stores in-frame clones only, minus some. The data hold some 48,000 clones, with roughly 82% observed a single time. The sample consisted of peripheral blood. All receptors derive from a human donor in a cohort sampled during active COVID-19.

Only one count was recorded for this clone. This chain links TRBV5-8 with TRBJ2-7; TRBD2 agrees at 7 bases. The CDR3 spans 13 residues. Germline V lookup: CDR1 SGHTS, CDR2 YDEGEE. V lost 4 bases to trimming and J lost 2 bases; unmatched junction nucleotides: 3. The CDR3 DNA reads as TGTGCCAGCAGCCCGGGGGGTGCCTACGAGCAGTACTTC. Residues: CASSPGGAYEQYF.

The V gene is TRBV15, the J gene TRBJ2-3; 10 bases map to TRBD2. After removal of 0 bases from V and 4 bases from J, the junction contained 4 bases not matched to a gene. This CDR3 spans 16 amino acids. Germline V gene lookup returns CDR1 LNHNV and CDR2 YYDKDF (reference sequence). DNA for the CDR3: TGTGCCACCAGCAGAGATGGAGCGGGAGGGGCAGATACGCAGTATTTT. As protein: CATSRDGAGGADTQYF.

This rearrangement joins TRBV5-1 to TRBJ1-2; D might be TRBD1 (5 bases). V was trimmed by 0 bases and J by 7 bases, leaving 13 bases between them. The germline V gene encodes CDR1 SGHRS and CDR2 YFSETQ. This CDR3 region has 14 residues. In DNA form, the CDR3 reads TGCGCCAGCAGCTTGGAGACAGCGATCCCTGGCTACACCTTC. It encodes CASSLETAIPGYTF.

Concerning this clone itself: The sample holds other DNA sequences that translate to the same CDR3. The chain is built from TRBV9 and TRBJ1-4, with D tentatively TRBD1 (5 bases). Germline V gene data show CDR1 as SGDLS and CDR2 as YYNGEE. Trimming left V 0 bases short and J 3 bases short, with 9 bases between. The CDR3 length is 15 residues. The CDR3 DNA reads TGTGCCAGCAGCGTAGATACAGGACCTAATGAAAAACTGTTTTTT. This encodes CASSVDTGPNEKLFF.

The rearrangement links TRBV7-9 to TRBJ1-2, with 7 bases that match TRBD1. J lost 7 bases, V lost 5 bases, and 7 bases had no gene match. The CDR3 extends over 13 amino acids. The germline V gene encodes CDR1 SEHNR and CDR2 FQNEAQ (reference sequence). CDR3 nucleotides: TGTGCCAGCAGCCGACAGGGCACCGGTGGCTACACCTTC. Protein product: CASSRQGTGGYTF.

The chain is built from TRBV4-2 and TRBJ1-2; possible D gene TRBD1, 6 bases. The CDR3 length is 15 residues. From germline, CDR1 is LGHNA and CDR2 YNFKEQ. With 0 bases removed from V and 3 bases from J, the gap between germline ends came to 11 bases. In nucleotides, the CDR3 is TGTGCCAGCAGCCAAGACCCCAGGGGAGACTATGGCTACACCTTC. Amino acids: CASSQDPRGDYGYTF.

CDR3 sequence (DNA): TGTGCCAGTAGTAGTGAGGTCACCGGGGAGCTGTTTTTT. Translated: CASSSEVTGELFF. The J gene is TRBJ2-2, the V gene TRBV19; D is unresolved. The CDR3 extends over 13 amino acids. Germline V gives CDR1 LNHDA, CDR2 SQIVND (reference sequence). Trimming took off 4 bases at V and 4 bases at J, with 7 bases between the two ends. Full variable domain (remainder filled in from reference TRBV19 and TRBJ2-2): DGGITQSPKYLFRKEGQNVTLSCEQNLNHDAMYWYRQDPGQGLRLIYYSQIVNDFQKGDIAEGYSVSREKKESFPLTVTSAQKNPTAFYLCASSSEVTGELFFGEGSRLTVL.

This clone is deemed medium-sized. The rearrangement links TRBV9 to TRBJ2-2; 10 bases align to TRBD2. The CDR3 is made up of 16 amino acids. The junction had 5 bases not matched to a gene; V was cut back by 1 base and J by 5 bases. CDR1 and CDR2 (germline): SGDLS, YYNGEE. This CDR3 is CASSVRLAGGTGELFF. For the CDR3, the DNA is TGTGCCAGCAGCGTACGACTAGCGGGCGGTACCGGGGAGCTGTTTTTT.

This rearrangement joins TRBV30 to TRBJ1-1, with D perhaps TRBD1 (6 bases). V was shortened by 8 bases and J by 1 base, with 11 bases between the two germline ends. CDR1 is GTSNPN and CDR2 is SVGIG in the germline V gene (reference sequence). The CDR3 runs to 12 residues. CDR3 nucleotide sequence: TGTGCCACGGACAGTAAGAACACTGAAGCTTTCTTT. This translates into CATDSKNTEAFF.

The table lists this clone with a few counts. The DNA of the CDR3 is TGTGCCAGCAGTTACTCGAACCAGGGGGCGGGCGAGCAGTACTTC. Its translation is CASSYSNQGAGEQYF. This rearrangement joins TRBV6-5 to TRBJ2-7, with 8 nucleotides matching TRBD1. J gave up 6 bases and V 0 bases, and 7 bases lay outside the gene matches. This CDR3 region has 15 residues. Germline V gives CDR1 MNHEY, CDR2 SVGAGI.

The chain recombines TRBV11-3 with TRBJ2-2; D perhaps matches TRBD2 (6 bases). Per the germline V gene, CDR1 is SGHNT and CDR2 is YENEEA. This CDR3 has 14 amino acids. The V end lost 2 bases, the J end lost 7 bases, and 11 bases lay between the germline ends. CDR3 nucleotide sequence: TGTGCCAGCAGCTTAAGAGAGGGACTCGGGGAGCTGTTTTTT. Translation: CASSLREGLGELFF.

The rearrangement links TRBV3-1 (or the pseudogene TRBV3-2) to TRBJ2-1, with D perhaps matching TRBD1 (5 bases). The CDR3 sequence is 16 residues long. The V and J ends lost 4 bases and 5 bases respectively, with 18 bases between them. Germline V CDR1 and CDR2: LGHDT, YNNKEL (reference sequence). The CDR3 DNA follows: TGTGCCAGCAGCCCGCTTGGCAGGGAAACACACAATGAGCAGTTCTTC. This encodes CASSPLGRETHNEQFF.

This clone was detected once. The rearrangement uses TRBV28 and TRBJ2-7; weak D call: TRBD1 (6 bases). The V and J ends lost 4 bases and 0 bases respectively, with 13 bases between them. The CDR3 consists of 15 residues. The germline V gene has CDR1 MDHEN and CDR2 SYDVKM. CDR3 residues: CASSSGDNLSYEQYF. In DNA, the CDR3 is TGTGCCAGCAGTTCCGGGGACAACCTCTCCTACGAGCAGTACTTC. Complete variable domain (other parts from reference TRBV28 and TRBJ2-7): DVKVTQSSRYLVKRTGEKVFLECVQDMDHENMFWYRQDPGLGLRLIYFSYDVKMKEKGDIPEGYSVSREKKERFSLILESASTNQTSMYLCASSSGDNLSYEQYFGPGTRLTVT.

The chain links TRBV5-1 to TRBJ1-5; the match to TRBD1 covers 7 bases. The CDR3 consists of 15 residues. Germline assignment: CDR1 SGHRS and CDR2 YFSETQ. Losses at the gene ends were 3 bases for V and 0 bases for J; bases not matched to a gene: 3. CDR3 coding DNA: TGCGCCAGCAGCTCGACAGGGAGTAGCAATCAGCCCCAGCATTTT. Translating it yields CASSSTGSSNQPQHF.

V and J are TRBV27 and TRBJ1-2, with 7 nucleotides matching TRBD1. This CDR3 has 18 residues. V was clipped by 0 bases and J by 0 bases; unmatched bases: 10. CDR1 MNHEY and CDR2 SMNVEV come from the germline V gene (reference sequence). The CDR3 DNA reads TGTGCCAGCAGTTTATCGACTTCGGACAGGACAACTAACTATGGCTACACCTTC. It yields the protein CASSLSTSDRTTNYGYTF.

The genes are TRBV6-5 and TRBJ2-7, with TRBD2 matching 9 bases. Germline lookup yields CDR1 MNHEY and CDR2 SVGAGI. There are 15 residues in the CDR3. Trimming removed 1 base from V and 5 bases from J; junction bases left unmatched: 6. As DNA, the CDR3 is TGTGCCAGCAGTTACTTGGGCGGGGGGGCCAACGAGCAGTACTTC. It codes for CASSYLGGGANEQYF.

This chain uses TRBV25-1 with TRBJ2-3, with a tentative D call TRBD1 (6 bases). Trimming cost V 10 bases and J 1 base, with 21 bases left between them. The CDR3 extends over 16 amino acids. Per the germline V gene, CDR1 is MGHDK and CDR2 is SYGVNS. The CDR3 is CANNYRDTPGTDTQYF. The CDR3 coding sequence is TGTGCCAACAACTACAGGGACACCCCGGGCACAGATACGCAGTATTTT.

The rearrangement links TRBV19 to TRBJ2-7; weak D call: TRBD2 (6 bases). V was trimmed by 1 base and J by 0 bases, leaving 13 bases between them. Per the germline V gene, CDR1 is LNHDA and CDR2 is SQIVND (reference sequence). The CDR3 loop spans 16 amino acids. The CDR3 region has the DNA TGTGCCAGTAGTATAGCGGAGGGGCCCACCTCCTACGAGCAGTACTTC. Translating it yields CASSIAEGPTSYEQYF.

The chain employs TRBV29-1 and TRBJ1-1; TRBD1 is a possible D gene (6 bases). V lost 7 bases and J lost 1, with 13 bases in between. The V gene's germline CDR1 is SQVTM and CDR2 ANQGSEA. The length of the CDR3 is 13 residues. CDR3 sequence: CSASTTGNTEAFF. The DNA for the CDR3 is TGCAGCGCCTCAACGACAGGGAACACTGAAGCTTTCTTT.

In the case of this clone: Within the sample, other DNA sequences also encode this same CDR3. This chain uses TRBV7-9 with TRBJ1-2; tentative D call: TRBD1 (5 bases). V lost 6 bases, J lost 3 bases, and 14 bases lay in between. Looked up from germline, CDR1 is SEHNR and CDR2 is FQNEAQ (reference sequence). The CDR3 runs to 14 residues. The CDR3 DNA sequence: TGTGCCAGCAGAAACTCGGGGGGTGACTATGGCTACACCTTC. It specifies CASRNSGGDYGYTF.

The chain is built from TRBV19 and TRBJ2-2; D ambiguous. The V gene's germline CDR1 is LNHDA and CDR2 SQIVND (reference sequence). This CDR3 is built from 14 residues. V dropped 3 bases and J dropped 6 bases, with 11 bases sitting between them. CDR3 sequence reads: CASSMTRQAGELFF. CDR3 bases: TGTGCCAGTAGTATGACCAGGCAGGCCGGGGAGCTGTTTTTT.

The V and J genes are TRBV10-2 and TRBJ1-2; no reliable D call. CDR3 length: 16 residues. V lost 5 bases and J lost 8, with 24 bases in between. CDR1 and CDR2 (germline): WSHSY, SAAADI. The CDR3 nucleotides are TGCGCCAGCAGTCCGAGTTTGGCCGGGCCTGCGGGGGGCTACACCTTC. Its protein product is CASSPSLAGPAGGYTF.

The gene calls are TRBV20-1 and TRBJ1-2; a weak D match, TRBD1 (6 bases). Germline V gene lookup returns CDR1 DFQATT and CDR2 SNEGSKA (reference sequence). Trimming removed 5 bases at V and 6 bases at J, with 10 bases between. The CDR3 length is 11 residues. CDR3 bases: TGCAGTGCTCACAGGGTTGATGGCTACACCTTC. It codes for CSAHRVDGYTF.

The gene calls are TRBV5-1 and TRBJ2-7, with 7 bases lining up with TRBD1. V dropped 0 bases and J dropped 2; count of bases not matched to a gene: 2. CDR3 length equals 14 residues. Germline assignment: CDR1 SGHRS and CDR2 YFSETQ. The CDR3 is CASSLVGTAYEQYF. In DNA form, the CDR3 reads TGCGCCAGCAGCTTGGTAGGGACAGCCTACGAGCAGTACTTC.

This clone was counted a few times. J is TRBJ1-2 and V is TRBV19, with 7 bases lining up with TRBD1. CDR3 length: 15 residues. Germline CDR1 reads LNHDA; CDR2 reads SQIVND (reference sequence). The junction had 12 bases not matched to a gene; V was cut back by 5 bases and J by 6 bases. The CDR3 spells CASSASTGSKNGYTF. The CDR3 DNA is TGTGCCAGTAGTGCATCGACAGGGTCAAAAAATGGCTACACCTTC.

V and J are TRBV6-6 and TRBJ2-2; D possibly corresponds to TRBD2 (6 bases). The V end lost 8 bases, the J end lost 7 bases, and 14 bases lay between the germline ends. Germline V gives CDR1 MNHNY, CDR2 SVGAGI (reference sequence). This CDR3 has 13 residues. CDR3 sequence: CASGGVGVGELFF. In nucleotides, the CDR3 is TGTGCCAGCGGCGGGGTGGGGGTCGGGGAGCTGTTTTTT.

This clone rates as medium-sized. This sequence joins TRBV19 and TRBJ1-3; no clear D. The ends were cut back, 7 bases at V and 5 bases at J, with 6 bases in the middle. CDR3 length equals 11 residues. CDR1 LNHDA and CDR2 SQIVND come from the germline V gene (reference sequence). Here the CDR3 DNA reads TGTGCCAGTATGGCCCGAAACACCATATATTTT. Its translation: CASMARNTIYF.

This clone has only a few counts. The rearrangement uses TRBV5-5 and TRBJ1-2; D perhaps matches TRBD1 (5 bases). CDR1 is SGHKS, CDR2 YYEKEE, per germline (reference sequence). The length of the CDR3 is 13 residues. The ends were cut back, 0 bases at V and 8 bases at J, with 11 bases in the middle. CDR3 sequence reads: CASSLAWQGGYTF. The CDR3 region has the DNA TGTGCCAGCAGCTTGGCATGGCAGGGAGGCTACACCTTC. The variable domain in full, with the rest retrieved from reference TRBV5-5 and TRBJ1-2, is DAGVTQSPTHLIKTRGQQVTLRCSPISGHKSVSWYQQVLGQGPQFIFQYYEKEERGRGNFPDRFSARQFPNYSSELNVNALLLGDSALYLCASSLAWQGGYTFGSGTRLTVV.